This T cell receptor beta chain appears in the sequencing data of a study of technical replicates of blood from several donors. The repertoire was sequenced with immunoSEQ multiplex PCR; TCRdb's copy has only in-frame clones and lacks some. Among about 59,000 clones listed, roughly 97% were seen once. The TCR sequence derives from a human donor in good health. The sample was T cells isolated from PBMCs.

The CDR3 DNA reads TGCGCCAGCAGCCAAGACGCGATCCCCGAATCCCAGCATTTT. It is translated as CASSQDAIPESQHF. The rearrangement joins TRBV4-1 to TRBJ1-5; no definite D call. The CDR3 is made up of 14 amino acids. Germline V gene lookup returns CDR1 MGHRA and CDR2 YSYEKL. Trimming pared 0 bases from V and 11 bases from J, leaving 14 bases between.